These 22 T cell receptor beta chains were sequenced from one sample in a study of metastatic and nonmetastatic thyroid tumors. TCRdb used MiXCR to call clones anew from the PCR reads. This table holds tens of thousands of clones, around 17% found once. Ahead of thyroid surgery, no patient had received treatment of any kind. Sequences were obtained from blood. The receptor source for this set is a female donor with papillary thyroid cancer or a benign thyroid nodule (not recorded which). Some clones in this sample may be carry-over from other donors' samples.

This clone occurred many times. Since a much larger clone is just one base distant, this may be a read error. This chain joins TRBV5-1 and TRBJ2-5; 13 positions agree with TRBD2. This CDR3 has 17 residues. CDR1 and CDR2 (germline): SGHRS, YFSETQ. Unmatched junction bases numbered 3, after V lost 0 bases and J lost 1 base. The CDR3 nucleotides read TGCGCCAGCAGCTTGGGACTAGCGGGAGGTGCCCAAGAGACCCAGTACTTC. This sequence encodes CASSLGLAGGAQETQYF.

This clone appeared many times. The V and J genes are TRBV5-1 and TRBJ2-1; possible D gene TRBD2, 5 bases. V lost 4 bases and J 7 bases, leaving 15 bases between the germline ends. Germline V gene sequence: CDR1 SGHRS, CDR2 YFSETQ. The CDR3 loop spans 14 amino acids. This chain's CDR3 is CASSGLAVPNEQFF. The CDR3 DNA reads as TGCGCCAGCAGCGGCCTAGCCGTCCCTAATGAGCAGTTCTTC.

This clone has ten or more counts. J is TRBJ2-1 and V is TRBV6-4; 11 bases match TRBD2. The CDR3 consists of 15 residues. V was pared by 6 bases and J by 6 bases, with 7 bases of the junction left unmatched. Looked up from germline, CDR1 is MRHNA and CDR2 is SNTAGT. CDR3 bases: TGTGCCAGCAGCGAACTAGCGGGAGCGGGCAATGAGCAGTTCTTC. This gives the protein CASSELAGAGNEQFF.

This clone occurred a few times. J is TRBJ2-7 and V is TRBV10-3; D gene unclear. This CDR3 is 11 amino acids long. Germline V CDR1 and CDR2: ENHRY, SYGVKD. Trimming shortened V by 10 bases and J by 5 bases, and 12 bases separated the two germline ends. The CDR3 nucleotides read TGTGCCACTTCACTTTCTGACGAGCAGTACTTC. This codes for CATSLSDEQYF.

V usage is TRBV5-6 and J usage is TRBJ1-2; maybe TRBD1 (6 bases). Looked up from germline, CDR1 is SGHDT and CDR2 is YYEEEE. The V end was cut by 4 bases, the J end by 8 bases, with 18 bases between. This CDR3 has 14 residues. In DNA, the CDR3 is TGTGCCAGCAGCCCCTCCCTTGACAGGTCCGGCTACACCTTC. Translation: CASSPSLDRSGYTF.

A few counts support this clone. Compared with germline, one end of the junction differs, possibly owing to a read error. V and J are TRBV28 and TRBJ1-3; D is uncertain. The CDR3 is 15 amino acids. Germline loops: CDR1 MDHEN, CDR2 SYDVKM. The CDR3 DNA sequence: TGTGCCAGCATTTTAGCGGTTGTGGACGGAAACACCATATATTTT. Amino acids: CASILAVVDGNTIYF.

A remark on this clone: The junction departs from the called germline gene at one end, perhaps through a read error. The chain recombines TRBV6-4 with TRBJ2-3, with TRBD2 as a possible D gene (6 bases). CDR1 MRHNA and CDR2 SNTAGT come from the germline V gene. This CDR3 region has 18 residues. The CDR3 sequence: CASAPRWDSERDHRYAVF. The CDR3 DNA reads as TGTGCCAGCGCCCCGAGGTGGGACTCCGAACGTGACCACAGATACGCAGTATTT.

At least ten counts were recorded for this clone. The CDR3 sequence is CASLGLAGVGEQYF. DNA for the CDR3: TGTGCCAGCCTCGGACTAGCGGGAGTGGGAGAGCAGTACTTC. This chain links TRBV6-2 or TRBV6-3 with TRBJ2-7; 13 bases map to TRBD2. This CDR3 is built from 14 residues. V lost 8 bases, J lost 7 bases, and 8 bases stayed unmatched. CDR1 is MNHEY and CDR2 is SVGEGT in the germline V gene.

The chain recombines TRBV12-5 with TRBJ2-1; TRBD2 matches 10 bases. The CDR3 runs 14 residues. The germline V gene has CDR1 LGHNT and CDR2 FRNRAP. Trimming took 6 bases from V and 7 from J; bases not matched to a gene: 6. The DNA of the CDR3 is TGTGCTAGTGGACCTAGCGGGAGTATAAATGAGCAGTTCTTC. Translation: CASGPSGSINEQFF. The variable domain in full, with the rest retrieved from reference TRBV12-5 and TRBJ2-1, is DARVTQTPRHKVTEMGQEVTMRCQPILGHNTVFWYRQTMMQGLELLAYFRNRAPLDDSGMPKDRFSAEMPDATLATLKIQPSEPRDSAVYFCASGPSGSINEQFFGPGTRLTVL.

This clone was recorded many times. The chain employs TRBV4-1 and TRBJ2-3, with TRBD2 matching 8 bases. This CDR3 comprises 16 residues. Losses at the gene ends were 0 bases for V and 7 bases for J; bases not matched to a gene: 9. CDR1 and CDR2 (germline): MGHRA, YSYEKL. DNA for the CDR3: TGCGCCAGCAGCCAAGAACCGGGAGGGCCGGGAAATACGCAGTATTTT. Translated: CASSQEPGGPGNTQYF.

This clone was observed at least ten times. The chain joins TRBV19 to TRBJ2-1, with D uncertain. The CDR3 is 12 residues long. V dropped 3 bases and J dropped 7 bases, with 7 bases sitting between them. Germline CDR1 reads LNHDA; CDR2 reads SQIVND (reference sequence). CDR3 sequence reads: CASSISVNEQFF. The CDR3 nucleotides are TGTGCCAGTAGTATCTCCGTGAATGAGCAGTTCTTC.

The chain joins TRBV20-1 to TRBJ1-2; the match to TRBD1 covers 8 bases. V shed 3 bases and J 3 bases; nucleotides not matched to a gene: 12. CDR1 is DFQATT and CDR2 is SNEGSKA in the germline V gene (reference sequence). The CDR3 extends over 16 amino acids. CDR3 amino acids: CSASRDRLTSDYGYTF. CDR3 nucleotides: TGCAGTGCTAGCCGGGACAGGCTCACTTCTGACTATGGCTACACCTTC.

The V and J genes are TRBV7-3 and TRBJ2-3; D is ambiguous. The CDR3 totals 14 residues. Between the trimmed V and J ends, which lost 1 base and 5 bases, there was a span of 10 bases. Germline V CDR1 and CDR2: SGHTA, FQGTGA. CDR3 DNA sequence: TGTGCCAGCAGCTTAATTGGCTCACAAGATACGCAGTATTTT. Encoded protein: CASSLIGSQDTQYF.

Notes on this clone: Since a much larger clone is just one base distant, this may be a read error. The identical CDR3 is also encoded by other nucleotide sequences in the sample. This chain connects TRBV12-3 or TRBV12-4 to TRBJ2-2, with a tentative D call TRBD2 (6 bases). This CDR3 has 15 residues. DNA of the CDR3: TGTGCCAGCACCCCAGGCTCTAGCGCCACCGGGGAGCTGTTTTTC. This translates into CASTPGSSATGELFF.

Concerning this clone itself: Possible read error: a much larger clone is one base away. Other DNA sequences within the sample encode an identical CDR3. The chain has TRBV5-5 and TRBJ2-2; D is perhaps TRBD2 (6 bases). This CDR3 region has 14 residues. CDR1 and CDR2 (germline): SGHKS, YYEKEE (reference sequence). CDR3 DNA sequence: TGTGCCAGCATGAGGCAGGGAGGCACCGGTGAGCTGTTTTTT. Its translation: CASMRQGGTGELFF.

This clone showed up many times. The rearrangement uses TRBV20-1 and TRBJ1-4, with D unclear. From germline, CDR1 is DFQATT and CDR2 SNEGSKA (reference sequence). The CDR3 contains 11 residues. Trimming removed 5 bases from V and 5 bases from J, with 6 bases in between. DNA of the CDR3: TGCAGTGCTGACCCCAATGAAAAACTGTTTTTT. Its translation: CSADPNEKLFF.

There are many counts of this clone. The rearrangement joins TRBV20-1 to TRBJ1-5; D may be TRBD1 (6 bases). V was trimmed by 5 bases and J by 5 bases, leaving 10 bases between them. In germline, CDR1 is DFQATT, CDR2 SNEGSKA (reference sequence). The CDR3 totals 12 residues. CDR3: CSAGTPDQPQHF. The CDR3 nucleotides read TGCAGTGCTGGGACACCCGATCAGCCCCAGCATTTT.

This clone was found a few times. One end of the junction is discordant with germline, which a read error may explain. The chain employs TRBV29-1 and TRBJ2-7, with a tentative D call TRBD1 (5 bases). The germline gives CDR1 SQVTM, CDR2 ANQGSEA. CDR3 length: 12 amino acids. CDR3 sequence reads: CSFDGHDYEQYF. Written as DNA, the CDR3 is TGCAGCTTTGATGGACATGACTACGAGCAGTACTTC.

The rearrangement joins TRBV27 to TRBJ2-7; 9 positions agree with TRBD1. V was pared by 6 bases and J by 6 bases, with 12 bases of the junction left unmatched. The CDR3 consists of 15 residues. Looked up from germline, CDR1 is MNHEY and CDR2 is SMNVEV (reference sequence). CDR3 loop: CASRPAGTGRVEQYF. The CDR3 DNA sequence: TGTGCCAGCAGACCCGCCGGGACAGGGCGCGTCGAGCAGTACTTC.

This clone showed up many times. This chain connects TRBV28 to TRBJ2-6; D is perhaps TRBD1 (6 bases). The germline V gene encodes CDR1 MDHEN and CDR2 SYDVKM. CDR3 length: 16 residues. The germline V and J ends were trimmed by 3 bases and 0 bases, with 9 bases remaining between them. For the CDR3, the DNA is TGTGCCAGCAGTTTGGGACAAACCTCTGGGGCCAACGTCCTGACTTTC. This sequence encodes CASSLGQTSGANVLTF.

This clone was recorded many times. CDR3 bases: TGTGCCAGTAGCTTATCCGTTTCAGCCTTCTTAGCTTATGGCTACACCTTC. Its protein product is CASSLSVSAFLAYGYTF. The rearrangement joins TRBV19 to TRBJ1-2; D is ambiguous. The germline V gene encodes CDR1 LNHDA and CDR2 SQIVND (reference sequence). The length of the CDR3 is 17 residues. Trimming removed 6 bases from V and 5 bases from J, with 25 bases in between.

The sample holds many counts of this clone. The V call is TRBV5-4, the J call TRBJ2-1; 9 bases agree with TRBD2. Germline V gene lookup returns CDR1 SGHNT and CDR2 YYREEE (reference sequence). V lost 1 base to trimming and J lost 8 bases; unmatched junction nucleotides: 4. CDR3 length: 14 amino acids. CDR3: CASSLNSGSDEQFF. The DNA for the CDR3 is TGTGCCAGCAGCTTGAATAGCGGGAGCGATGAGCAGTTCTTC.